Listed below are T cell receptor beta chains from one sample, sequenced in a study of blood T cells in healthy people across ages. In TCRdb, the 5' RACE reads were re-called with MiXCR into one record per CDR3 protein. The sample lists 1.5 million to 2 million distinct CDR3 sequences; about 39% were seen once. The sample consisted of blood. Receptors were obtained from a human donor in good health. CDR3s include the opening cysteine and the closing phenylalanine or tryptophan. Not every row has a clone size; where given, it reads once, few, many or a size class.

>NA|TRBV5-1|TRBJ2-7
CASNPTAGSSYEQYF
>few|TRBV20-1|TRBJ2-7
CSAEHTGTGIKGEQYF
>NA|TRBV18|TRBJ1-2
CASPKAREDYGYTF
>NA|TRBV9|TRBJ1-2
CASSVEPHYGYTF
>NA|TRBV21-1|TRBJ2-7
CASSKEGGELQGANSYEQYF
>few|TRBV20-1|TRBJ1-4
CSAIRPLYEKLFF
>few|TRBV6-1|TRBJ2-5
CASREYGSQETQYF
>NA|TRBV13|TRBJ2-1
CASSSHQGGGYNEQFF
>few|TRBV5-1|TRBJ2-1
CASSSTGMGQMSTNEQFF
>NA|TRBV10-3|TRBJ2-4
CAISGQGASNTAKTIQYF
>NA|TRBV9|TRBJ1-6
CASSSGIGGSPLHF
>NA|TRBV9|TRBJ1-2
CASSVDGTDYGYTF
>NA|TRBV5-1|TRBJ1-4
CASSPGLGNEKLFF
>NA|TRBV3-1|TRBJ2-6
CASSPFVRSSSGANVLTF
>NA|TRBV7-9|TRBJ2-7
CASSLEGVSPHDEQYF
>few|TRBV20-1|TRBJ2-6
CSASKSSGANVLTF
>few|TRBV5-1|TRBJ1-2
CASSPGTGGEFPYGYTF
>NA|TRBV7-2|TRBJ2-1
CASSLYQGGWSEQFF
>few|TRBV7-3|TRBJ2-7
CASSLIPSVGRFTSYEQYF
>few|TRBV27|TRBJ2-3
CASSLLVGSTDTQYF
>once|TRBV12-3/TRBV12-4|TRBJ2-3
CASSSTRGHGRPSTDTQYF
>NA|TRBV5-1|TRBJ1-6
CASRLGTGDLYNSPLHF
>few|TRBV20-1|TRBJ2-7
CSARPLRSYEQYF
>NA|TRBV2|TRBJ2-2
CASSDGGATNTGELFF
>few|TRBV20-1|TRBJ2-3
CSASSWTNSTDTQYF
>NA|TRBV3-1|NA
CASSGTRYSYEQYF
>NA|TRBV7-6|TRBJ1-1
CASSLIDEPPLRDEAFF
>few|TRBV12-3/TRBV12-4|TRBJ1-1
CASSFTPIPSPNTEAFF
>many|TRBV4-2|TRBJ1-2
CASSQLTGNYGYTF
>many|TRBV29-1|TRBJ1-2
CSVEDQYGGYTF
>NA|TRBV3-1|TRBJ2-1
CASSGTVSRNEQFF
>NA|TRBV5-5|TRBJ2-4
CASSWGHQGHEQYF
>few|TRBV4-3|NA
CASSQDRPPTYEQYF
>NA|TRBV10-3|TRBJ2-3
CAIRLDPLDTQYF
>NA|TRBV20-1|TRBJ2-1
CSAEEQRGGSYNEQFF
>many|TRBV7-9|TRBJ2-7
CASSFGSIALHYEQYF
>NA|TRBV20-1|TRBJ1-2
CSAWGGGGIDGYTF
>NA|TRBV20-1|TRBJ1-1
CSARGQVGTEAFF
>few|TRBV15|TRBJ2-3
CATSRLGTDTQYF
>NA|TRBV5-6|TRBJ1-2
CASSLRRGYTF
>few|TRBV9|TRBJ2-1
CASSVVSGGYNEQFF
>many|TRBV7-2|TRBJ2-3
CASRIGGLGDTQYF
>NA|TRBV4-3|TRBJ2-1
CASSHLAGMGNEQFF
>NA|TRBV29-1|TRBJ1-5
CSVDGGLGGQPQHF
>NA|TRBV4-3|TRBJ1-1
CASSQTGGGSAFF
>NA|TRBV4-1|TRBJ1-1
CASSQDVEGNTEAFF
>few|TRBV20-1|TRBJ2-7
CSARRDAYEQYF
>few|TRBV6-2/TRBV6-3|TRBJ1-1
CASIKAGIGEAFF
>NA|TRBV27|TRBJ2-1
CASSRGPSYNEQFF
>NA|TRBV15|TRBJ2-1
CATNSRTLEQFF
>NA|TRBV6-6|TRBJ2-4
CASSYPHTGAIQYF
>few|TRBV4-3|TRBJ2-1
CASSQESSHSYNEQFF